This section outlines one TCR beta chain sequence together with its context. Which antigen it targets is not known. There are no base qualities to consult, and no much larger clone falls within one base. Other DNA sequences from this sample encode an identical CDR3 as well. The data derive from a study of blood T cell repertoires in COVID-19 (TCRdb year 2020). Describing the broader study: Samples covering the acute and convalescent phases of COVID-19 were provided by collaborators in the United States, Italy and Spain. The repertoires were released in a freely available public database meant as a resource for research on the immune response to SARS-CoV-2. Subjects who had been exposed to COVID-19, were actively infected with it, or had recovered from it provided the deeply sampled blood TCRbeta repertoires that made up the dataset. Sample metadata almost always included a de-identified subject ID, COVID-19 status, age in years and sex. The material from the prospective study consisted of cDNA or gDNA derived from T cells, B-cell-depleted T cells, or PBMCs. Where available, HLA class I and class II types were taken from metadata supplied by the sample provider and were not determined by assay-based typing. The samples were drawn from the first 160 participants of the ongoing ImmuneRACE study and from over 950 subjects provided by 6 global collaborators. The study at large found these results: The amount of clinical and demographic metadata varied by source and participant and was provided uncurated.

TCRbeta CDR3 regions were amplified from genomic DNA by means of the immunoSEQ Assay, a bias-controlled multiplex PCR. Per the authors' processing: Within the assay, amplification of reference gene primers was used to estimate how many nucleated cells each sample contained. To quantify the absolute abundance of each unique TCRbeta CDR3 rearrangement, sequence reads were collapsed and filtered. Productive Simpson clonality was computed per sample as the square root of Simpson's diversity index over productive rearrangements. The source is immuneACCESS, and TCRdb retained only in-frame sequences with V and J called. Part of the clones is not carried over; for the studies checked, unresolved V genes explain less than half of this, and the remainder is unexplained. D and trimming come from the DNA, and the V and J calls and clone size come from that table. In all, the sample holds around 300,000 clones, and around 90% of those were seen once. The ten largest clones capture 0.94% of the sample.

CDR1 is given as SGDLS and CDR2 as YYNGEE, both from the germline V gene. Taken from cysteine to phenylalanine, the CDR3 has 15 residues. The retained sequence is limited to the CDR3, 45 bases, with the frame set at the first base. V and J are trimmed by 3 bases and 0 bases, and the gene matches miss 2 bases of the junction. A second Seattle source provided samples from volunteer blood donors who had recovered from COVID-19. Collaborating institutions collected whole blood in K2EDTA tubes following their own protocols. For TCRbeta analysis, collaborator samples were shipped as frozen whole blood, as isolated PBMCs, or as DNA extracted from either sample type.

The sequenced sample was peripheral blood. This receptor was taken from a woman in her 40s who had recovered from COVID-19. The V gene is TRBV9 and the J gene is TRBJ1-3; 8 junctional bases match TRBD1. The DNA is TGTGCCAGCAGCGCAACAGGGGGCTCTGGAAACACCATATATTTT. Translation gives CASSATGGSGNTIYF. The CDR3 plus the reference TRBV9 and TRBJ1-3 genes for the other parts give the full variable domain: DSGVTQTPKHLITATGQRVTLRCSPRSGDLSVYWYQQSLDQGLQFLIQYYNGEERAKGNILERFSAQQFPDLHSELNLSSLELGDSALYFCASSATGGSGNTIYFGEGSWLTVV.